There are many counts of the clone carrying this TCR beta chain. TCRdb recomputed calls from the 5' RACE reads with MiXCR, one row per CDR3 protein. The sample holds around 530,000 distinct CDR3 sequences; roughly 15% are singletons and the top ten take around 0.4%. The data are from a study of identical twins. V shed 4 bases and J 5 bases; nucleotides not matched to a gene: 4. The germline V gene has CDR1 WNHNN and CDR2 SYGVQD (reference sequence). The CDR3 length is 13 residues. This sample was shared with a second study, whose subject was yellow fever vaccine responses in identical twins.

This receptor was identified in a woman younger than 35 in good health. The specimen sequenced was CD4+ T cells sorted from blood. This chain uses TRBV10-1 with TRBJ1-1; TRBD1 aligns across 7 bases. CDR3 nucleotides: TGCGCCAGCAGTGCGAGGGGGCCTACTGAAGCTTTCTTT. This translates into CASSARGPTEAFF.